This entry is about one T cell receptor beta chain. Its specificity is unknown. The conserved final phenylalanine or tryptophan is absent from the CDR3, which likely points to a read error. The data derive from a study of tumor-infiltrating lymphocytes in primary liver carcinoma. Study in general: Tumors were staged T1-T3 N0M0 and measured roughly 4 to 10 cm across.

Overall study results and limits: The 250 largest clones made up significantly more of tumor than blood repertoires (p = 0.039).

The researchers produced TCR beta cDNA from roughly 550 ng total RNA with a constant-region primer. TCR beta libraries came from three nested multiplex PCR rounds using slightly modified ARM-PCR. TRBV1-TRBV30 forward and Cbeta reverse primers drove the first two roughly 10-cycle rounds. Each CDR3 protein gets one entry after TCRdb re-called the multiplex PCR reads with MiXCR. This sample has more than 150,000 distinct CDR3 sequences, with approximately 60% found just once. CDR1 SNHLY and CDR2 FYNNEI come from the germline V gene. V lost 11 bases, J lost 0 bases, and 12 bases lay in between. The CDR3 spans 13 residues. It was unsorted whole blood that yielded blood RNA, and germline DNA was also extracted. Before the surgical procedure, four milliliters of peripheral blood were collected.

This clonotype was sampled from a man aged 35-49 years with primary liver carcinoma and hepatitis B virus infection. The chain joins TRBV2 to TRBJ2-3, with D possibly TRBD2 on 5 matching bases. The sequencing input was peripheral blood. As DNA, the CDR3 is TGTGCCTCGGAGTGGGAGAGCACAGATACGCAGTATTAT. As protein: CASEWESTDTQYY.